This T cell receptor beta chain was observed in a study of blood T cells in healthy people across ages. Germline CDR1 reads SGHTA; CDR2 reads FQGNSA. This CDR3 region has 15 residues. V was clipped by 5 bases and J by 3 bases; unmatched bases: 9. PCR was performed a second time for roughly 7 to 11 cycles using a sample-barcoded 5' primer and a J-beta primer mix. TCRdb reprocessed the 5' RACE reads via MiXCR and lists one record per CDR3 protein. The sample lists around 1,800,000 distinct CDR3 sequences; approximately 40% were seen once. Study results and limitations: Unsorted PBMCs prevented conclusive naive versus antigen-experienced comparison.

Regarding this clonotype: Its antigen is undetermined.

The chain couples TRBV7-2 to TRBJ1-2; 7 bases align to TRBD1. The TCR comes from a human donor in good health. Specimen: blood. CDR3 sequence (DNA): TGTGCCAGCAGCCGTATAACAACAGGGGACTATGGCTACACCTTC. Residues: CASSRITTGDYGYTF. The variable domain in full, with the rest retrieved from reference TRBV7-2 and TRBJ1-2, is GAGVSQSPSNKVTEKGKDVELRCDPISGHTALYWYRQSLGQGLEFLIYFQGNSAPDKSGLPSDRFSAERTGGSVSTLTIQRTQQEDSAVYLCASSRITTGDYGYTFGSGTRLTVV.